What follows describes a single T cell receptor beta chain. This sample was taken from a study of T-cell reconstitution after alpha-beta-depleted transplantation in children. Unique molecular identifiers were used in preparing the TCRbeta library. TCRdb re-derived calls from the PCR reads in MiXCR, one entry per CDR3 protein. Of about 540,000 distinct CDR3 sequences in the sample, approximately 16% were seen once. The sequences come from PBMCs from the stem cell graft donor, collected from the stem cell graft. This sequence was found in a human donor who donated a stem cell graft to a child with acute lymphoblastic leukemia.

The CDR3 region is CASSVKAGKSYNEQFF. Here the CDR3 DNA reads TGTGCCAGCAGCGTAAAGGCAGGGAAGTCCTACAATGAGCAGTTCTTC. The rearrangement joins TRBV9 to TRBJ2-1; tentative D call: TRBD1 (5 bases). The CDR3 consists of 16 residues. Germline assignment: CDR1 SGDLS and CDR2 YYNGEE. V was shortened by 1 base and J by 1 base, with 12 bases between the two germline ends.